This passage covers 27 T cell receptor beta chains from one sample sequenced in a study of human T cells and chemical hapten exposure. Time point reported: patch test 1, 2 weeks after DPC sensitization. Regarding treatment: therapeutic diphenylcyclopropenone sensitization with weekly scalp DPC. TCRdb reanalysed the RACE reads using MiXCR and keeps one entry per CDR3 protein. The data show some 180,000 distinct CDR3 sequences, around 24% seen once. Specimen: whole blood, collected in connection with sensitization to the hapten diphenylcyclopropenone (DPC). The receptors originated from a woman in her 50s with alopecia areata. Some clones in this sample may be carry-over from other donors' samples.

This clonotype showed up just a few times. The rearrangement links TRBV6-5 to TRBJ2-3; 10 bases are a match to TRBD2. Germline-derived CDR1 and CDR2 are MNHEY and SVGAGI. V lost 4 bases, J lost 6 bases, and 7 bases stayed unmatched. The CDR3 loop spans 15 amino acids. CDR3 sequence: CASSLGSGRFDTQYF. The CDR3 region has the DNA TGTGCCAGCAGTTTGGGTAGCGGGAGGTTCGATACGCAGTATTTT.

The genes are TRBV19 and TRBJ2-5; TRBD2 matches at 7 bases. The CDR3 contains 14 residues. J gave up 1 base and V 6 bases, and 5 bases lay outside the gene matches. Germline V gene sequence: CDR1 LNHDA, CDR2 SQIVND (reference sequence). The chain's CDR3 is CASSGLGPQETQYF. The CDR3 region has the DNA TGTGCCAGTAGCGGACTAGGACCCCAAGAGACCCAGTACTTC.

V and J are TRBV6-1 and TRBJ2-1; unclear D gene. The CDR3 covers 15 residues. Trimming cost V 6 bases and J 0 bases, with 12 bases left between them. Germline CDR1 reads MNHNS; CDR2 reads SASEGT. The CDR3 nucleotides are TGTGCCAGCAGCGGAACTTCGAGCTCCTACAATGAGCAGTTCTTC. Residues: CASSGTSSSYNEQFF.

The chain is built from TRBV7-2 and TRBJ2-7; D gene unclear. This CDR3 is 15 amino acids long. V was clipped by 6 bases and J by 2 bases, with 17 bases between them. CDR1 is SGHTA, CDR2 FQGNSA, per germline. Here the CDR3 DNA reads TGTGCCAGCAGTTCAACCACACCGGTGACCTACGAGCAGTACTTC. As protein: CASSSTTPVTYEQYF.

This clonotype was observed a few times. The chain joins TRBV6-2 or TRBV6-3 to TRBJ2-2; D might be TRBD1 (6 bases). Per germline, CDR1 MNHEY and CDR2 SVGEGT. Trimming cost V 5 bases and J 1 base, with 20 bases left between them. The CDR3 loop spans 18 amino acids. In nucleotides, the CDR3 is TGTGCCAGCAGTCGTAACCCCCGACAGGCATTGAACACCGGGGAGCTGTTTTTT. Amino acid sequence: CASSRNPRQALNTGELFF.

At least ten counts were recorded for this clonotype. The chain employs TRBV7-9 and TRBJ2-7; no clear D. Germline V lookup: CDR1 SEHNR, CDR2 FQNEAQ (reference sequence). The V and J ends lost 2 bases and 4 bases respectively, with 6 bases between them. The CDR3 runs to 12 residues. The CDR3 bases are TGTGCCAGCAGCTTAAGTTCTTACGAGCAGTACTTC. This encodes CASSLSSYEQYF. Full variable domain (remainder filled in from reference TRBV7-9 and TRBJ2-7): DTGVSQNPRHKITKRGQNVTFRCDPISEHNRLYWYRQTLGQGPEFLTYFQNEAQLEKSRLLSDRFSAERPKGSFSTLEIQRTEQGDSAMYLCASSLSSYEQYFGPGTRLTVT.

CDR3 amino acids: CASIRDSYEQYF. CDR3 nucleotides: TGTGCCAGCATTCGGGACTCCTACGAGCAGTACTTC. The gene calls are TRBV5-8 and TRBJ2-7; possibly TRBD2 for D (5 bases). V dropped 6 bases and J dropped 0 bases, with 7 bases sitting between them. Germline V gives CDR1 SGHTS, CDR2 YDEGEE. The CDR3 consists of 12 residues.

This clonotype was detected a few times. The chain carries TRBV7-8 and TRBJ2-1; 14 bases match TRBD2. The germline CDR1 and CDR2 sequences are SGHVS and FQNEAQ. CDR3 size: 19 residues. V was pared by 4 bases and J by 9 bases, with 17 bases of the junction left unmatched. The CDR3 protein is CASSSLVGGGLAGEGEQFF. CDR3 DNA: TGTGCCAGCAGCTCCCTAGTAGGGGGGGGACTAGCGGGAGAGGGTGAGCAGTTCTTC.

The gene calls are TRBV29-1 and TRBJ2-1; 10 nucleotides match TRBD2. J lost 0 bases, V lost 6 bases, and 8 bases had no gene match. The CDR3 is 16 residues long. CDR1 SQVTM and CDR2 ANQGSEA come from the germline V gene. The CDR3 here is CSVAGLAASSYNEQFF. The CDR3 nucleotides read TGCAGCGTCGCCGGACTAGCGGCAAGCTCCTACAATGAGCAGTTCTTC.

The genes are TRBV9 and TRBJ2-3; no definite D call. Trimming took 4 bases from V and 9 from J, leaving 9 bases between them. This CDR3 has 11 residues. Germline values: CDR1 SGDLS, CDR2 YYNGEE. Here the CDR3 reads CASSRAQTQYF. CDR3 bases: TGTGCCAGCAGCCGCGCCCAGACGCAGTATTTT.

The rearrangement joins TRBV24-1 to TRBJ2-3; D not certain. Germline-derived CDR1 and CDR2 are KGHDR and SFDVKD. Trimming pared 8 bases from V and 1 base from J, leaving 9 bases between. The CDR3 sequence is 13 residues long. Here the CDR3 reads CATKGGGTDTQYF. The CDR3 region has the DNA TGTGCCACCAAGGGCGGAGGCACAGATACGCAGTATTTT.

CDR3 DNA: TGCGCCAGCAGTGATAGAAGGCAGGGCAATCAGCCCCAGCATTTT. The encoded protein is CASSDRRQGNQPQHF. The rearrangement links TRBV10-1 to TRBJ1-5; D remains unclear. The germline V and J ends were trimmed by 3 bases and 2 bases, with 11 bases remaining between them. This CDR3 comprises 15 residues. CDR1 and CDR2 from the germline V gene are WNHNN and SYGVQD (reference sequence).

This clonotype was observed a handful of times. The rearrangement links TRBV5-1 to TRBJ2-1; D gene uncertain. This CDR3 contains 13 residues. CDR1 and CDR2 (germline): SGHRS, YFSETQ. The V gene lost 0 bases and the J gene lost 7 bases, with 8 bases spanning the gap. The CDR3 DNA reads TGCGCCAGCAGCTTGGGACTCTGGAATGAGCAGTTCTTC. This gives the protein CASSLGLWNEQFF.

The table lists this clonotype with a few counts. J is TRBJ2-1 and V is TRBV5-1; D gene ambiguous. In germline, CDR1 is SGHRS, CDR2 YFSETQ. CDR3 length equals 13 residues. V was shortened by 3 bases and J by 9 bases, with 13 bases between the two germline ends. The CDR3 loop is CASSWDVVGEQFF. The CDR3 nucleotides are TGCGCCAGCAGCTGGGATGTCGTGGGTGAGCAGTTCTTC.

This clonotype was seen repeatedly, ten times or more. The gene calls are TRBV5-6 and TRBJ1-6; possibly TRBD1 for D (5 bases). Between the trimmed V and J ends, which lost 3 bases and 7 bases, there was a span of 17 bases. The CDR3 loop spans 16 amino acids. Per the germline V gene, CDR1 is SGHDT and CDR2 is YYEEEE. CDR3 residues: CASSWGTASENSPLHF. CDR3 bases: TGTGCCAGCAGCTGGGGGACTGCCTCAGAGAATTCACCCCTCCACTTT.

This clonotype was found a few times. The V gene is TRBV9, the J gene TRBJ2-1; D is undetermined. V lost 0 bases and J 6 bases, leaving 10 bases between the germline ends. Germline CDR1 and CDR2: SGDLS and YYNGEE. This CDR3 spans 14 amino acids. In DNA form, the CDR3 reads TGTGCCAGCAGCGTAGCGGACCCCGGCAATGAGCAGTTCTTC. Translating it yields CASSVADPGNEQFF. Based on the CDR3 plus reference TRBV9 and TRBJ2-1, the full variable domain is DSGVTQTPKHLITATGQRVTLRCSPRSGDLSVYWYQQSLDQGLQFLIQYYNGEERAKGNILERFSAQQFPDLHSELNLSSLELGDSALYFCASSVADPGNEQFFGPGTRLTVL.

This clonotype was detected a few times. This chain joins TRBV4-2 and TRBJ2-1; 9 nucleotides agree with TRBD2. From germline, CDR1 is LGHNA and CDR2 YNFKEQ. Losses at the gene ends were 0 bases for V and 5 bases for J; bases not matched to a gene: 8. The CDR3 has 17 amino acids. The CDR3 DNA is TGTGCCAGCAGCCAAGATCTCCAGGCTAGCGGGAACAATGAGCAGTTCTTC. It specifies CASSQDLQASGNNEQFF.

This clonotype was found a few times. V is TRBV20-1 and J is TRBJ1-5, with TRBD1 matching over 7 bases. This CDR3 is built from 17 residues. Per the germline V gene, CDR1 is DFQATT and CDR2 is SNEGSKA (reference sequence). V shed 1 base and J 3 bases; nucleotides not matched to a gene: 12. The CDR3 sequence: CSARVNRGLEDNQPQHF. The CDR3 DNA reads as TGCAGTGCTAGAGTTAACAGGGGCCTCGAGGACAATCAGCCCCAGCATTTT.

The rearrangement links TRBV11-2 to TRBJ2-3, with TRBD2 matching 10 bases. There are 17 residues in the CDR3. The ends lost 6 bases at V and 3 bases at J; junction bases unmatched: 12. Germline V gene lookup returns CDR1 SGHAT and CDR2 FQNNGV. The CDR3 sequence is CASRPTGLAARTDTQYF. The CDR3, as DNA: TGTGCCAGCAGACCGACTGGACTAGCGGCCCGGACAGATACGCAGTATTTT.

This clonotype has more than one count but fewer than ten. V and J are TRBV7-6 and TRBJ2-3, with D unresolved. From germline, CDR1 is SGHVS and CDR2 FNYEAQ. This CDR3 has 13 amino acids. Between the trimmed V and J ends, which lost 0 bases and 5 bases, there was a span of 6 bases. CDR3: CASSLAKGDTQYF. CDR3 DNA sequence: TGTGCCAGCAGCTTAGCGAAGGGAGATACGCAGTATTTT. The full variable domain, completed using reference TRBV7-6 and TRBJ2-3, is GAGVSQSPRYKVTKRGQDVALRCDPISGHVSLYWYRQALGQGPEFLTYFNYEAQQDKSGLPNDRFSAERPEGSISTLTIQRTEQRDSAMYRCASSLAKGDTQYFGPGTRLTVL.

This clonotype came up a few times. This chain connects TRBV5-4 to TRBJ2-7; the match to TRBD1 covers 9 bases. This CDR3 spans 14 amino acids. Germline V CDR1 and CDR2: SGHNT, YYREEE (reference sequence). Trimming removed 5 bases from V and 4 bases from J; junction bases left unmatched: 7. The CDR3 DNA sequence: TGTGCCAGCAGAAGGGACAGGGAATCGTACGAGCAGTACTTC. This encodes CASRRDRESYEQYF. Together with reference TRBV5-4 and TRBJ2-7, the CDR3 gives the full variable domain: ETGVTQSPTHLIKTRGQQVTLRCSSQSGHNTVSWYQQALGQGPQFIFQYYREEENGRGNFPPRFSGLQFPNYSSELNVNALELDDSALYLCASRRDRESYEQYFGPGTRLTVT.

This clonotype was counted between two and nine times. The rearrangement joins TRBV5-1 to TRBJ2-2; D may be TRBD1 or TRBD2 (5 bases each). Per the germline V gene, CDR1 is SGHRS and CDR2 is YFSETQ. The CDR3 is 13 amino acids. With 0 bases removed from V and 7 bases from J, the gap between germline ends came to 7 bases. Here the CDR3 reads CASSLGDGGELFF. The DNA of the CDR3 is TGCGCCAGCAGCTTGGGGGACGGCGGGGAGCTGTTTTTT.

This sequence joins TRBV29-1 and TRBJ1-5; D uncertain. CDR1 is SQVTM, CDR2 ANQGSEA, per germline. The CDR3 has 12 amino acids. V lost 4 bases and J lost 2, with 6 bases in between. CDR3 residues: CSVVAGNQPQHF. CDR3 in DNA: TGCAGCGTTGTAGCCGGCAATCAGCCCCAGCATTTT.

This rearrangement joins TRBV29-1 to TRBJ2-5; D might be TRBD1 (6 bases). Trimming removed 8 bases from V and 3 bases from J, with 13 bases in between. This CDR3 has 12 amino acids. The germline CDR1 and CDR2 sequences are SQVTM and ANQGSEA. CDR3 amino acids: CSTGGQKETQYF. The CDR3 DNA follows: TGCAGCACCGGAGGACAGAAAGAGACCCAGTACTTC.

The chain is built from TRBV20-1 and TRBJ2-3; 12 nucleotides align to TRBD2. The CDR3 is made up of 15 amino acids. Germline V gene lookup returns CDR1 DFQATT and CDR2 SNEGSKA (reference sequence). V lost 7 bases and J lost 6; bases outside the gene matches: 11. Here the CDR3 reads CSGGLAGSFTDTQYF. CDR3 bases: TGCAGTGGTGGACTAGCGGGAAGCTTCACGGATACGCAGTATTTT.

In this sample, this clonotype turned up a few times. The V call is TRBV10-3, the J call TRBJ2-5; tentatively, D is TRBD2 (5 bases). The germline V gene has CDR1 ENHRY and CDR2 SYGVKD. The CDR3 consists of 15 residues. V was clipped by 8 bases and J by 4 bases, with 20 bases between them. CDR3 amino acids: CAIRTGMRVRETQYF. The CDR3 DNA sequence: TGTGCCATCCGGACGGGGATGAGGGTCAGAGAGACCCAGTACTTC.

The chain employs TRBV7-6 and TRBJ2-1; TRBD2 agrees at 9 bases. V shed 4 bases and J 10 bases; nucleotides not matched to a gene: 5. The CDR3 extends over 13 amino acids. Germline CDR1 is SGHVS and CDR2 is FNYEAQ. The chain's CDR3 is CASSSLSGREQFF. The CDR3 nucleotides are TGTGCCAGCAGCTCGCTAAGCGGGAGGGAGCAGTTCTTC.